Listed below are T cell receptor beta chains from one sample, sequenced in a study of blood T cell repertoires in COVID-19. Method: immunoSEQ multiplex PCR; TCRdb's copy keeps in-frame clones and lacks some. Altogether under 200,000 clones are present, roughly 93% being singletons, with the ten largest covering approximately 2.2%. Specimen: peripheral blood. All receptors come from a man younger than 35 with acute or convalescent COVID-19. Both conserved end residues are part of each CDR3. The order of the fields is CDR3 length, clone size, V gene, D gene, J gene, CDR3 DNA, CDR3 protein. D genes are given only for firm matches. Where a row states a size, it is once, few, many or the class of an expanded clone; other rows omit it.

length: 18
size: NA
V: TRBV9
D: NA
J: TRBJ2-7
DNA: TGTGCCAGCAGCCTCCGCCCCGCGACCTCCGGAGTGGTGTACGAGCAGTACTTC
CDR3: CASSLRPATSGVVYEQYF

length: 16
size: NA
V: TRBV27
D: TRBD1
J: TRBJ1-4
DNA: TGTGCCAGCAGTCGGTCCTACAGGGGGCCGGGTGAAAAACTGTTTTTT
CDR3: CASSRSYRGPGEKLFF

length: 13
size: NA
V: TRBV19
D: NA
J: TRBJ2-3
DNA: TGTGCCAGTAGTATTCAGCAGGCAGATACGCAGTATTTT
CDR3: CASSIQQADTQYF

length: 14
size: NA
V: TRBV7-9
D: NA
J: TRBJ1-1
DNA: TGTGCCAGCACCCCGGGGGGGATGAACACTGAAGCTTTCTTT
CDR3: CASTPGGMNTEAFF

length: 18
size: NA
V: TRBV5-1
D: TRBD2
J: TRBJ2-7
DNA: TGCGCCAGCAGCTCAGTGGGACCGGGACTAGCGGACGCATACGAGCAGTACTTC
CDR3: CASSSVGPGLADAYEQYF

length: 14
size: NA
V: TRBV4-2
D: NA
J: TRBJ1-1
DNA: TGTGCCAGCAGCCAAGAGCAAGACAGGCGTGAAGCTTTCTTT
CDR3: CASSQEQDRREAFF

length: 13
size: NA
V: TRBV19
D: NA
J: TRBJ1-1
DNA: TGTGCCACCCTGCACAGGGTGAACACTGAAGCTTTCTTT
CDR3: CATLHRVNTEAFF

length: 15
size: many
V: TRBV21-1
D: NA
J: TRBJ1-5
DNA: TGTGCCAGCAGCCCAGAGCGGAGGGCCAATCAGCCCCAGCATTTT
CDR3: CASSPERRANQPQHF

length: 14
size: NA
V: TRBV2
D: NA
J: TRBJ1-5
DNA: TGTGCCAGCAAATTTGAGAGTAACAATCAGCCCCAGCATTTT
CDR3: CASKFESNNQPQHF

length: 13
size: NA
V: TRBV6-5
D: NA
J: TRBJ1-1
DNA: TGTGCCAGCAAAACGGACAGCAACACTGAAGCTTTCTTT
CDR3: CASKTDSNTEAFF

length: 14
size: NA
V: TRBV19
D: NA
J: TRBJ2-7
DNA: TGTGCCAGTCGACGCTCTGGAGCCACCTACGAGCAGTACTTC
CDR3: CASRRSGATYEQYF

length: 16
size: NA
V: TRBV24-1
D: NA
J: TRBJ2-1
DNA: TGTGCCACCAGTGACCACGGAAAGGGGATTTACAATGAGCAGTTCTTC
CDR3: CATSDHGKGIYNEQFF

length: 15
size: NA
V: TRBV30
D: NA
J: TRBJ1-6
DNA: TGTGCCTGGAGTGTCGGGACAAACCTCGGGTCACCCCTCCACTTT
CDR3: CAWSVGTNLGSPLHF

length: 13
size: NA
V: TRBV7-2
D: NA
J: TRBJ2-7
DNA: TGTGCCAGCAGCTTAGACAGGGCCTACGAGCAGTACTTC
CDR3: CASSLDRAYEQYF

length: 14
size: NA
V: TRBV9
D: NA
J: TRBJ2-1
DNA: TGTGCCAGCAGCGCGAGTGAGGCTTACAATGAGCAGTTCTTC
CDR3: CASSASEAYNEQFF

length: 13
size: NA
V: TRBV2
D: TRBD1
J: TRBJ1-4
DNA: TGTGCCAGCAGGGGACAGGGGGTTTTAAAACTGTTTTTT
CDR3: CASRGQGVLKLFF

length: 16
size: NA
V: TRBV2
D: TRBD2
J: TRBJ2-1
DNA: TGTGCCAGCAGGGGGACTAGCGAAAGCTCCTACAATGAGCAGTTCTTC
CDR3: CASRGTSESSYNEQFF

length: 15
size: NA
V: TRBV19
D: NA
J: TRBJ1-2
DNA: TGTGCCAGTAGTATAGATCCCCAAACGGAGTATGGCTACACCTTC
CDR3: CASSIDPQTEYGYTF

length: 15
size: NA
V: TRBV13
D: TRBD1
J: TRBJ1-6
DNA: TGTGCCAGCAGCTCGGGACAGGGTAATAATTCACCCCTCCACTTT
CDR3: CASSSGQGNNSPLHF

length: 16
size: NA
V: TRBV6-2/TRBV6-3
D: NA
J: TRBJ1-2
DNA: TGTGCCAGCAGTTACCCCGGACAGATAAAGTCCTATGGCTACACCTTC
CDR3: CASSYPGQIKSYGYTF

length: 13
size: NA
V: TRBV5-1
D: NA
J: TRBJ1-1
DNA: TGCGCCAGCAGCCCCAGGGGGAACACTGAAGCTTTCTTT
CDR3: CASSPRGNTEAFF

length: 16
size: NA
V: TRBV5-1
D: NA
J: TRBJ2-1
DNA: TGCGCCAGCAGCTTCTTGAGCGGAGTTGCCTACAATGAGCAGTTCTTC
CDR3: CASSFLSGVAYNEQFF

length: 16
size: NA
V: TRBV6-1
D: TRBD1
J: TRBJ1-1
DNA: TGTGCCAGCAGTGATACCAGGGGGCAGGGAACCACTGAAGCTTTCTTT
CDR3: CASSDTRGQGTTEAFF

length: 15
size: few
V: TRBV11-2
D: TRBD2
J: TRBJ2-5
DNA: TGTGCCAGCAGCCCTGAGACTAGCGGAGGAGAGACCCAGTACTTC
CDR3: CASSPETSGGETQYF

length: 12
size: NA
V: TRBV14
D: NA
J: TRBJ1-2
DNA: TGTGCCAGCAGCCGCCAGGGTGGTGGCTACACCTTC
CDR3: CASSRQGGGYTF

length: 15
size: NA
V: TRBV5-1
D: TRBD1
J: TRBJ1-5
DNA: TGCGCCAGCAGCGGGGGGGACAGGGGCAATCAGCCCCAGCATTTT
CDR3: CASSGGDRGNQPQHF

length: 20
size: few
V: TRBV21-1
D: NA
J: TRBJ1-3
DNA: TGTGCCAGCAGCAAAGCGTTTAAGTTTTTACCGACAGGGGGCCGGAACACCATATATTTT
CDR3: CASSKAFKFLPTGGRNTIYF

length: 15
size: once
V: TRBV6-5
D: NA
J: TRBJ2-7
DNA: TGTGCCAGCAGTACCCCGACAGGCCGTTCCTACGAGCAGTACTTC
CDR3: CASSTPTGRSYEQYF

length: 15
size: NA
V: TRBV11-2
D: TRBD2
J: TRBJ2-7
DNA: TGTGCCAGCAGCTTAGGTGGACTAGCGGTCCACGAGCAGTACTTC
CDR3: CASSLGGLAVHEQYF

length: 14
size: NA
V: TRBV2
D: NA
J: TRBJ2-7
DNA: TGTGCCAGCAGTCAAGGGTCACCTAGCGTCGAGCAGTACTTC
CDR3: CASSQGSPSVEQYF

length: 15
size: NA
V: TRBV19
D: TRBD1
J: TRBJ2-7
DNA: TGTGCCAGTAGTATAGTGGCAGGGGGATTCTACGAGCAGTACTTC
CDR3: CASSIVAGGFYEQYF

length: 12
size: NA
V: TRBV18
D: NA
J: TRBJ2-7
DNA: TGTGCCAGCTCACCCACAGGGATCGAGCAGTACTTC
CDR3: CASSPTGIEQYF

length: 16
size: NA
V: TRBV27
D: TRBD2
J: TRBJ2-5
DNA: TGTGCCAGCAGCCCTGTACTAGCGGGATCACAAGAGACCCAGTACTTC
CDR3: CASSPVLAGSQETQYF

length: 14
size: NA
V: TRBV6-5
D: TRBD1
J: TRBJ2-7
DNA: TGTGCCAGCAGTTACCGGGACAGCCTTTTCGAGCAGTACTTC
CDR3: CASSYRDSLFEQYF

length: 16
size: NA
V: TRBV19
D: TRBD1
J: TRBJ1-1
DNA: TGTGCCAGTAGTCCATATGCTGGACAGGTGAGAACTGAAGCTTTCTTT
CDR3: CASSPYAGQVRTEAFF

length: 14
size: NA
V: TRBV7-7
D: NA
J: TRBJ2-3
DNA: TGTGCCAGCAGCCGAGGGACATGGGAGGATACGCAGTATTTT
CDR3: CASSRGTWEDTQYF

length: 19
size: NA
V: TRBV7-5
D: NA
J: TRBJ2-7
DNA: TGTGCCAGAAGCCCGTTAAGAGCCGACGGGACAGGGAGGACCTACGAGCAGTACTTC
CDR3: CARSPLRADGTGRTYEQYF

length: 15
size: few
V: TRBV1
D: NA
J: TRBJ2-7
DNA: TGCACCAGCAGCCTGGGACAGGTACTCTCCTACGAGCAGTACTTC
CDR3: CTSSLGQVLSYEQYF

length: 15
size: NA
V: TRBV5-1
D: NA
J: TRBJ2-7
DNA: TGCGCCAGCAGCTTGGCTGGCAGTTCGAACTACGAGCAGTACTTC
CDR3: CASSLAGSSNYEQYF

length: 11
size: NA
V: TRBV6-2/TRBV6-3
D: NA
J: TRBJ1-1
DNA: TGTGCCAGCAGTTACCCCAGTGAAGCTTTCTTT
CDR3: CASSYPSEAFF

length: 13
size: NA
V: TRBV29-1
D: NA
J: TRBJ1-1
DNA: TGCAGTACTTTCCGGGACACGGGGTTTGAAGCTTTCTTT
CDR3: CSTFRDTGFEAFF

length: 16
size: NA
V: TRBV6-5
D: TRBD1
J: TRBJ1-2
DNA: TGTGCCAGCAGTTACTCTGGGACAGGGGGTAGCTATGGCTACACCTTC
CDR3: CASSYSGTGGSYGYTF

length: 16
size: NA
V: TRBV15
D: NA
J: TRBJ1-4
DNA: TGTGCCACCAGATCCAGGGACACCCGTGGAATTGAAAAACTGTTTTTT
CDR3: CATRSRDTRGIEKLFF

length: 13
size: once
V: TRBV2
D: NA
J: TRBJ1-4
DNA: TGTGCCAGCAACAGGGCTGTGGGTGAAAAACTGTTTTTT
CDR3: CASNRAVGEKLFF

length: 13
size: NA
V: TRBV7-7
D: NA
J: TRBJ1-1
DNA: TGTGCCAGCAGCCAGGACAGGAACACTGAAGCTTTCTTT
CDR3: CASSQDRNTEAFF

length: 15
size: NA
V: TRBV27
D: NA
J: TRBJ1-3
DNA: TGTGCCAGCAGTACCCGGACAGCCGGTGGAAACACCATATATTTT
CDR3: CASSTRTAGGNTIYF

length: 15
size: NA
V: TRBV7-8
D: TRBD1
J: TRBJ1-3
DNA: TGTGCCAGCAGCTTAGCAGCAGGGGGGGGAAACACCATATATTTT
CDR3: CASSLAAGGGNTIYF